This T cell receptor (beta chain) originates from a study of blood T cell repertoires in COVID-19. Across the study: Researchers got acute and convalescent COVID-19 samples from the United States, Italy and Spain. PBMCs, B-cell-depleted T cells, or T cells provided the cDNA or gDNA that made up the material.

Germline-derived CDR1 and CDR2 are MNHEY and SMNVEV (reference sequence). Trimming at V came to 8 bases and at J to 4 bases, leaving 7 bases not matched to a gene. The CDR3 has 13 residues. In the source study's methods: Counts of nucleated cells, estimated from reference gene primer amplification, were obtained. Some clones are missing from TCRdb's copy, which holds only in-frame ones; the method was immunoSEQ multiplex PCR. V, J and clone size were drawn from that table, and D and trimming were deduced from the DNA. The profile shows some 130,000 clones, 55% to 75% of them singletons. The sequencing sample was made of peripheral blood. This clonotype originated in a woman aged 70-85 years with acute or convalescent COVID-19. The rearrangement links TRBV27 to TRBJ1-2; 7 bases match TRBD1. The CDR3 DNA reads as TGTGCCAGCGGCCCGACAGGGCGCTATGGCTACACCTTC. It specifies CASGPTGRYGYTF.